This T cell receptor beta chain was obtained from a study of shared clonotypes between healthy human individuals. V dropped 5 bases and J dropped 9; count of bases not matched to a gene: 9. This CDR3 is 14 amino acids long. Germline CDR1 is MRHNA and CDR2 is SNTAGT. This clone was observed a few times. This table comes from immunoSEQ multiplex PCR, and its TCRdb copy is limited to in-frame clones, with some not included. The sample has some 500,000 clones, 70% to 80% seen once. The origin of this receptor is a woman aged 40 to 49 in good health. Some clones in this sample may be carry-over from other donors' samples. This rearrangement joins TRBV6-4 to TRBJ2-1; 8 bases fit TRBD2. Sequenced input: PBMCs. Here the CDR3 reads CASSSGSVEGEQFF. The CDR3 bases are TGTGCCAGCAGTAGCGGGAGCGTTGAGGGTGAGCAGTTCTTC.